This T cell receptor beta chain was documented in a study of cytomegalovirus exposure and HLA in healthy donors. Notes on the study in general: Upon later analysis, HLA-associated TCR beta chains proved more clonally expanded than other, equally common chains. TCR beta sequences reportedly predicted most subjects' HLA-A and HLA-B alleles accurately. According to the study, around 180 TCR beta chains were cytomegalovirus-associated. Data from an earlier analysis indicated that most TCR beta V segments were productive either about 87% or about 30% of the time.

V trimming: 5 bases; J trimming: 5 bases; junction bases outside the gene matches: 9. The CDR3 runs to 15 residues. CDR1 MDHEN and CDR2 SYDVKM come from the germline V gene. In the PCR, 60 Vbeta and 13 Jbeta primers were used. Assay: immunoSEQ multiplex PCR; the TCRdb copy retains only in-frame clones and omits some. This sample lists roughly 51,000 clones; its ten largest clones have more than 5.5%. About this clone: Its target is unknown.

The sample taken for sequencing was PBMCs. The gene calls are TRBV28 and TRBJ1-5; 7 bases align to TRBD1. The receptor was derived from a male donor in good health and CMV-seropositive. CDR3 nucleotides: TGTGCCAGCAGTCCACAGGGGACGTCGGATCAGCCCCAGCATTTT. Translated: CASSPQGTSDQPQHF.